One and the same sample provided the 28 T cell receptor beta chains below, sequenced in a study of cytomegalovirus exposure and HLA in healthy donors (dated by TCRdb to the late 2010s). The library came from the immunoSEQ multiplex PCR assay. A mixture of 60 forward primers for TCR Vbeta segments and 13 reverse primers for TCR Jbeta segments was used in the multiplex PCR. TCRdb mirrors the immuneACCESS table, restricted to in-frame sequences. Some clones are absent from its copies; in checked studies, under half trace to an unresolved V gene, and the reason for the others is unknown. The sample profile shows tens of thousands of clones; around three quarters of them were found once. The top ten clones comprise 15% to 20% of the sample. Input material: PBMCs. The receptors here all came from a woman aged 55-75 years in good health and CMV-seropositive.

This clone was seen more than once but under ten times. This chain uses TRBV27 with TRBJ2-3; 9 positions agree with TRBD1. CDR1 is MNHEY and CDR2 is SMNVEV in the germline V gene (reference sequence). The CDR3 runs to 16 residues. Germline trimming cut 5 bases from V and 2 bases from J; bases unmatched to any gene: 8. In nucleotides, the CDR3 is TGTGCCAGCAGTAACCTCTGGGACAGGGCCACAGATACGCAGTATTTT. It codes for CASSNLWDRATDTQYF.

The chain links TRBV10-3 to TRBJ2-5, with D unclear. Germline V gene sequence: CDR1 ENHRY, CDR2 SYGVKD. Between the trimmed V and J ends, which lost 10 bases and 1 base, there was a span of 13 bases. This CDR3 has 13 residues. This CDR3 is CATVEEVQETQYF. The CDR3 DNA follows: TGTGCCACTGTCGAAGAGGTCCAAGAGACCCAGTACTTC.

The chain combines TRBV7-9 with TRBJ1-2; 9 nucleotides line up with TRBD1. Looked up from germline, CDR1 is SEHNR and CDR2 is FQNEAQ (reference sequence). The ends lost 5 bases at V and 8 bases at J; junction bases unmatched: 9. CDR3 length: 14 amino acids. The CDR3 region is CASSRLRTGDGYTF. DNA of the CDR3: TGTGCCAGCAGCCGCCTAAGGACAGGGGACGGCTACACCTTC.

The rearrangement links TRBV18 to TRBJ1-2, with TRBD1 as a possible D gene (6 bases). The CDR3 length is 17 residues. Germline V gene data show CDR1 as KGHSH and CDR2 as LQKENI. V was cut by 3 bases and J by 6 bases, with 23 bases left in between. The CDR3 loop reads CASSPAARQQGSNGYTF. The CDR3 DNA follows: TGTGCCAGCTCACCCGCAGCCAGGCAACAGGGCAGCAATGGCTACACCTTC. Looking up the rest from reference TRBV18 and TRBJ1-2 gives the full variable domain: NAGVMQNPRHLVRRRGQEARLRCSPMKGHSHVYWYRQLPEEGLKFMVYLQKENIIDESGMPKERFSAEFPKEGPSILRIQQVVRGDSAAYFCASSPAARQQGSNGYTFGSGTRLTVV.

The V gene is TRBV4-2, the J gene TRBJ2-2; no clear D. Germline V CDR1 and CDR2: LGHNA, YNFKEQ. The V and J ends lost 0 bases and 6 bases respectively, with 17 bases between them. CDR3 length equals 17 residues. The CDR3 nucleotides are TGTGCCAGCAGCCAAGAATTGGTAACCGTAGGAGCCGGGGAGCTGTTTTTT. Protein: CASSQELVTVGAGELFF.

This sequence joins TRBV18 and TRBJ2-7, with 8 bases lining up with TRBD1. Germline V gene sequence: CDR1 KGHSH, CDR2 LQKENI. The CDR3 sequence is 15 residues long. Unmatched junction bases numbered 4, after V lost 3 bases and J lost 0 bases. CDR3 residues: CASSPAQGASYEQYF. DNA of the CDR3: TGTGCCAGCTCACCCGCCCAGGGGGCCTCCTACGAGCAGTACTTC.

This chain joins TRBV5-6 and TRBJ1-3; D is perhaps TRBD1 (5 bases). Germline values: CDR1 SGHDT, CDR2 YYEEEE. Trimming took off 4 bases at V and 0 bases at J, with 14 bases between the two ends. The CDR3 sequence is 16 residues long. This chain's CDR3 is CASSPGLGASGNTIYF. CDR3 in DNA: TGTGCCAGCAGCCCAGGGTTGGGTGCCTCTGGAAACACCATATATTTT.

The chain combines TRBV6-6 with TRBJ1-1, with TRBD1 identical over 10 bases. Germline trimming cut 6 bases from V and 6 bases from J; bases unmatched to any gene: 7. This CDR3 is 14 amino acids long. Germline V gene data show CDR1 as MNHNY and CDR2 as SVGAGI (reference sequence). CDR3 sequence (DNA): TGTGCCAGCAGCCAGACAGGGGGCCGCGCTGAAGCTTTCTTT. This codes for CASSQTGGRAEAFF.

The CDR3 sequence is CAWRGLRGQGMNTEAFF. In nucleotides, the CDR3 is TGTGCCTGGAGAGGTTTGCGGGGACAGGGAATGAACACTGAAGCTTTCTTT. The rearrangement links TRBV30 to TRBJ1-1; 9 bases align to TRBD1. V shed 3 bases and J 0 bases; nucleotides not matched to a gene: 11. Germline V lookup: CDR1 GTSNPN, CDR2 SVGIG (reference sequence). The CDR3 runs 17 residues.

The V gene is TRBV5-4, the J gene TRBJ2-2; perhaps TRBD2 as D (7 bases). The CDR3 spans 15 residues. In germline, CDR1 is SGHNT, CDR2 YYREEE (reference sequence). Trimming removed 1 base at V and 7 bases at J, with 14 bases between. CDR3 in amino acids: CASSLPGGQGGELFF. The CDR3 nucleotides read TGTGCCAGCAGCTTGCCGGGGGGCCAGGGCGGGGAGCTGTTTTTT.

The rearrangement links TRBV10-3 to TRBJ1-2; possibly TRBD1 for D (5 bases). This CDR3 is built from 13 residues. V lost 5 bases to trimming and J lost 2 bases, with 9 bases between them. Germline V gene lookup returns CDR1 ENHRY and CDR2 SYGVKD. The CDR3, as DNA: TGTGCCATCAGTTCGACAGTGAACTATGGCTACACCTTC. It encodes CAISSTVNYGYTF.

V gene TRBV5-6 combines with J gene TRBJ1-4; no firm D call. The CDR3 totals 16 residues. Germline V gives CDR1 SGHDT, CDR2 YYEEEE. Deletions cut 3 bases from V and 5 bases from J, with 17 bases between. The CDR3 region has the DNA TGTGCCAGCAGCTCACCGACGGGTTTGCGGAATGAAAAACTGTTTTTT. This sequence encodes CASSSPTGLRNEKLFF.

The V and J genes are TRBV25-1 and TRBJ2-7, with 8 positions matching TRBD2. Trimming at V came to 3 bases and at J to 0 bases, leaving 4 bases not matched to a gene. The CDR3 spans 15 residues. The germline V gene encodes CDR1 MGHDK and CDR2 SYGVNS. Here the CDR3 DNA reads TGTGCCAGCAGTGATATGCGGGGGGCCTCCTACGAGCAGTACTTC. Residues: CASSDMRGASYEQYF.

The J gene is TRBJ2-2, the V gene TRBV6-5, with 7 nucleotides matching TRBD1. The CDR3 loop spans 15 amino acids. V was pared by 6 bases and J by 6 bases, with 10 bases of the junction left unmatched. Germline lookup yields CDR1 MNHEY and CDR2 SVGAGI. CDR3 DNA sequence: TGTGCCAGCAGCAGACAGGGACCAGGCGCCGGGGAGCTGTTTTTT. Protein product: CASSRQGPGAGELFF.

This clone came up a few times. The chain joins TRBV2 to TRBJ1-2; D not certain. CDR3 size: 11 residues. V was shortened by 11 bases and J by 6 bases, with 13 bases between the two germline ends. Germline assignment: CDR1 SNHLY and CDR2 FYNNEI. CDR3: CAQRVIHGYTF. The DNA for the CDR3 is TGTGCCCAGCGGGTTATCCATGGCTACACCTTC.

V gene TRBV28 combines with J gene TRBJ2-2; no definite D call. The CDR3 contains 14 residues. CDR1 and CDR2 from the germline V gene are MDHEN and SYDVKM. Trimming took 7 bases from V and 1 from J, leaving 10 bases between them. CDR3 residues: CASKIGLNTGELFF. CDR3 nucleotide sequence: TGTGCCAGCAAGATTGGCCTGAACACCGGGGAGCTGTTTTTT.

The chain uses TRBV30 and TRBJ2-1; 11 bases map to TRBD2. The CDR3 contains 15 residues. Germline V gene data show CDR1 as GTSNPN and CDR2 as SVGIG (reference sequence). V shed 2 bases, J shed 4 bases, and the junction held 4 bases outside the gene matches. This chain's CDR3 is CAWSHTSGGYNEQFF. The CDR3 DNA sequence: TGTGCCTGGAGTCACACTAGCGGGGGTTACAATGAGCAGTTCTTC.

V gene TRBV2 combines with J gene TRBJ1-2; possible D gene TRBD1, 6 bases. With 7 bases removed from V and 3 bases from J, the gap between germline ends came to 9 bases. Germline CDR1 and CDR2: SNHLY and FYNNEI. The CDR3 is 12 amino acids. The CDR3 DNA sequence: TGTGCCAGCACACAGGGCTACTATGGCTACACCTTC. It encodes CASTQGYYGYTF.

The chain joins TRBV10-1 to TRBJ2-7; 7 nucleotides align to TRBD2. Germline CDR1 is WNHNN and CDR2 is SYGVQD (reference sequence). CDR3 size: 13 residues. J gave up 7 bases and V 3 bases, and 6 bases lay outside the gene matches. The DNA for the CDR3 is TGCGCCAGCAGTGAAAGGCCCGGGGGGGAGCAGTACTTC. As protein: CASSERPGGEQYF.

This chain connects TRBV5-6 to TRBJ1-1; the match to TRBD1 covers 7 bases. This CDR3 is built from 19 residues. Losses at the gene ends were 2 bases for V and 3 bases for J; bases not matched to a gene: 19. The germline V gene has CDR1 SGHDT and CDR2 YYEEEE. This chain's CDR3 is CASSLDGFGTAPGDTEAFF. Here the CDR3 DNA reads TGTGCCAGCAGCTTAGACGGCTTTGGGACAGCCCCGGGGGACACTGAAGCTTTCTTT.

This chain connects TRBV2 to TRBJ1-3, with 7 bases that match TRBD1. Unmatched junction bases numbered 7, after V lost 6 bases and J lost 5 bases. There are 14 residues in the CDR3. Germline V gene sequence: CDR1 SNHLY, CDR2 FYNNEI. Written as DNA, the CDR3 is TGTGCCAGCAGCGACAGGGTTTTAAGAAACACCATATATTTT. Translated, it gives CASSDRVLRNTIYF.

This clone was detected only once. The J gene is TRBJ1-1, the V gene TRBV11-1, with 7 bases identical to TRBD1. The trim removed 2 bases at V and 2 bases at J, leaving 5 bases unmatched. The CDR3 is 15 amino acids. Germline assignment: CDR1 SGHAT and CDR2 FQDESV (reference sequence). The chain's CDR3 is CASSLSGTANTEAFF. CDR3 DNA: TGTGCCAGCAGCTTATCCGGGACAGCAAACACTGAAGCTTTCTTT.

This clone was recorded a few times. This rearrangement joins TRBV7-2 to TRBJ1-2; D is unclear. Germline V gives CDR1 SGHTA, CDR2 FQGNSA. Trimming removed 8 bases from V and 8 bases from J, with 18 bases in between. This CDR3 is built from 13 residues. The CDR3 sequence is CASGVRDNKGYTF. DNA of the CDR3: TGTGCCAGCGGCGTCCGGGATAACAAAGGCTACACCTTC.

Comments on this clone: Different DNA sequences within this sample yield the same CDR3. The chain recombines TRBV7-2 with TRBJ2-7; D may be TRBD1 (6 bases). This CDR3 is 14 amino acids long. Trimming pared 1 base from V and 3 bases from J, leaving 10 bases between. The V gene's germline CDR1 is SGHTA and CDR2 FQGNSA. Here the CDR3 reads CASSLEVGGYEQYF. CDR3 sequence (DNA): TGTGCCAGCAGCTTAGAGGTAGGGGGCTACGAGCAGTACTTC.

In its sample, this clone was seen a few times. The J gene is TRBJ1-2, the V gene TRBV10-2, with unresolved D. Looked up from germline, CDR1 is WSHSY and CDR2 is SAAADI. With 4 bases removed from V and 2 bases from J, the gap between germline ends came to 8 bases. The CDR3 runs to 13 residues. CDR3 amino acids: CASSAQLNYGYTF. The DNA of the CDR3 is TGCGCCAGCAGTGCGCAGTTAAACTATGGCTACACCTTC.

This clone has a handful of counts. The chain couples TRBV4-3 to TRBJ2-1; 10 positions match TRBD1. V shed 0 bases and J 3 bases; nucleotides not matched to a gene: 5. This CDR3 has 17 residues. The germline V gene has CDR1 LGHNA and CDR2 YSLEER. The CDR3 protein is CASSQDRWTGGYNEQFF. In DNA, the CDR3 is TGCGCCAGCAGCCAAGATCGTTGGACAGGGGGCTACAATGAGCAGTTCTTC.

The V call is TRBV7-6, the J call TRBJ2-5, with D unresolved. V lost 2 bases, J lost 0 bases, and 10 bases lay in between. The CDR3 totals 15 residues. Germline V gene data show CDR1 as SGHVS and CDR2 as FNYEAQ. CDR3 in DNA: TGTGCCAGCAGCTTAATGACGGAGTACCAAGAGACCCAGTACTTC. Its protein is CASSLMTEYQETQYF.

The chain links TRBV5-5 to TRBJ2-3, with 7 bases lining up with TRBD2. The CDR3 is 17 residues long. Trimming cost V 1 base and J 0 bases; bases outside gene matches: 8. Per germline, CDR1 SGHKS and CDR2 YYEKEE (reference sequence). CDR3 nucleotides: TGTGCCAGCAGCTTGTGGGGGGGAATTCCCAGCACAGATACGCAGTATTTT. Its translation: CASSLWGGIPSTDTQYF. The whole variable domain, remainder taken from reference TRBV5-5 and TRBJ2-3, is DAGVTQSPTHLIKTRGQQVTLRCSPISGHKSVSWYQQVLGQGPQFIFQYYEKEERGRGNFPDRFSARQFPNYSSELNVNALLLGDSALYLCASSLWGGIPSTDTQYFGPGTRLTVL.